The sequence of this T cell receptor beta chain was determined in a study of T cell repertoires in cytomegalovirus infection. As for the study in general: Public TCR beta signatures marked donors with CMV infection and the matching HLA. Study-level findings and limits: Summed frequency of shared TCR beta families picked out CMV carriers who also had the relevant HLA.

Points on this clonotype: The antigen is not known. At one end the junction does not follow the germline gene, possibly because of a read error.

Using its own MiXCR run on the reads, TCRdb lists one record per CDR3 protein. The data contain about 900,000 distinct CDR3 sequences, approximately 33% of them singletons. CDR3 length equals 10 residues. The TCR was taken from a human donor in good health (CMV status not recorded). Some clones in this sample may be carry-over from other donors' samples. Sample: cultured CD8+ T cells from PBMCs, taken from culture after CMV antigen stimulation. J is TRBJ2-1 and V is TRBV5-3, with D unclear. TRBV5-3 is annotated as an ORF whose role is uncertain. CDR3 protein: CASSLVSGMF. The CDR3 nucleotides read TGTGCCAGCAGCTTGGTTTCCGGTATGTTC.